This TCR beta chain was recovered during a study of tumor and adjacent non-tumor tissue in lung cancer. Study summary: The patients, 10 men and several women, were about 31 to 76 with stage I to III disease. Findings and limits, study-wide: Compared with tumor, normal lung showed significantly lower TCR diversity. Shorter survival was associated with higher TCR diversity in tumors.

With regard to this clonotype: Its antigen is currently unknown. The conserved closing phenylalanine or tryptophan is absent in this CDR3, likely reflecting a read error. Because the CDR3's place on the DNA is in doubt, the DNA is left out and the CDR3 is given as listed by TCRdb.

Three rounds of nested PCR, following a modified ARM-PCR protocol, produced the TCRbeta library. TCRdb processed the multiplex PCR reads anew with MiXCR; each CDR3 protein has one entry. The table has fewer than 120,000 distinct CDR3 sequences, around 82% seen once. This sample's RNA came from whole unsorted tissue. Germline assignment: CDR1 MNHEY and CDR2 SVGEGT. Ends included, the CDR3 has 13 residues. Sequenced input: lung tumor tissue. The V call is TRBV6-2 or TRBV6-3, the J call TRBJ2-5; the table's D call of TRBD1 was not tested on the DNA. The receptor was derived from a man between 65 and 80 years old with non-small cell lung cancer. CDR3 loop: CASSEQSGGTQYL.